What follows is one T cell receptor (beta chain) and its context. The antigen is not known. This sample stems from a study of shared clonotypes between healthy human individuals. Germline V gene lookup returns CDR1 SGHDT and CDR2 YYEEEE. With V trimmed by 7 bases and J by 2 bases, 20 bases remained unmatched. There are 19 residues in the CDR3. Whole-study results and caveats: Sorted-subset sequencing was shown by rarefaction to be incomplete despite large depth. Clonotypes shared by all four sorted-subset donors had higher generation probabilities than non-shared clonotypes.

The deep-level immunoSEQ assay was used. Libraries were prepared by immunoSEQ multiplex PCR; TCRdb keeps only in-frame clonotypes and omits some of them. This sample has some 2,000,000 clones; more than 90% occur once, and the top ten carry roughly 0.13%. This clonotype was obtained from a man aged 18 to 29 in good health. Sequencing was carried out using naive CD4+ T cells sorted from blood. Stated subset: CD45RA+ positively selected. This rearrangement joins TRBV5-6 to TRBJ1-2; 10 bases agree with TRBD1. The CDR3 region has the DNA TGTGCCAGCGTAACCTTATCCGGGACAGGGGCCCGTTTGAACTATGGCTACACCTTC. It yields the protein CASVTLSGTGARLNYGYTF.